A selection of T cell receptor beta chains follows, all from one sample in a study of blood T cells in healthy people across ages. Each CDR3 protein gets one entry after TCRdb re-called the 5' RACE reads with MiXCR. The data contain about 1 million distinct CDR3 sequences, roughly a quarter of them singletons. Separately, the same data were catalogued under a study of T cells of mothers and their children.

Specimen: blood. Every receptor here comes from a girl aged 2 to 9 in good health. The CDR3 runs from the conserved cysteine through the conserved F or W. Each record gives: V gene, D gene, clone size, J gene, CDR3 DNA, CDR3 protein. The D gene is left open where the match is weak. Not every row has a clone size; where given, it reads once, few, many or a size class.

TRBV12-3/TRBV12-4	NA	NA	TRBJ2-2	TGTGCCAGCACCGGGGCGGGCGGGGAGCTGTTTTTT	CASTGAGGELFF
TRBV4-3	NA	NA	TRBJ2-3	TGCGCCAGCAGCCCAACACCCGGGACTCACACAGATACGCAGTATTTT	CASSPTPGTHTDTQYF
TRBV5-1	TRBD2	NA	TRBJ2-1	TGCGCCAGCAGCTCTAGCGGGGGGTGGAATGAGCAGTTCTTC	CASSSSGGWNEQFF
TRBV6-2/TRBV6-3	NA	NA	TRBJ1-5	TGTGCCAGCAGTTACTCGAGATTAGAGGGGGATGAAAATTTT	CASSYSRLEGDENF
TRBV12-3/TRBV12-4	TRBD1	few	TRBJ1-2	TGTGCCAGCAGCCATCCGGGACAGGGGAACTATGGCTACACCTTC	CASSHPGQGNYGYTF
TRBV7-9	NA	few	TRBJ1-1	TGTGCCAGCAGCTTAGCCGCCTCTGAAGCTTTCTTT	CASSLAASEAFF
TRBV28	NA	few	TRBJ2-7	TGTGCCAGCATACCGCCAGGGGGGTACGAGCAGTACTTC	CASIPPGGYEQYF
TRBV6-6	NA	NA	TRBJ1-1	TGTGCCAGCAGCCTCCCCTCAGGGCTTGAAGCTTTCTTT	CASSLPSGLEAFF
TRBV9	NA	NA	TRBJ2-5	TGTGCCAGCAGCGTAGGGACAGCTCGCCAAGAGACCCAGTACTTC	CASSVGTARQETQYF
TRBV20-1	TRBD1	few	TRBJ2-5	TGCAGTGCTAGAGATTTTGGGACAGGGAAAGAGACCCAGTACTTC	CSARDFGTGKETQYF
TRBV25-1	NA	NA	TRBJ2-5	TGCGCCAGCAGTGAAAAAGGGACGGGGGAGACCCAGTACTTC	CASSEKGTGETQYF
TRBV3-1	NA	few	TRBJ1-1	TGTGCCAGCAGCCAAGACCTCGGATTGACAAACACTGAAGCTTTCTTT	CASSQDLGLTNTEAFF
TRBV12-3/TRBV12-4	NA	NA	TRBJ2-7	TGTGCCAGCAGTTTGGAATGGTCGGCCGAGCAGTACTTC	CASSLEWSAEQYF
TRBV28	NA	NA	TRBJ2-3	TGTGCCAGCAGTCTCCAGAGCCCAGCGACGCAGTATTTT	CASSLQSPATQYF
TRBV7-6	NA	few	TRBJ1-4	TGTGCCAGCAGCCCGCGCAGTGGGATTGCAACTAATGAAAAACTGTTTTTT	CASSPRSGIATNEKLFF
TRBV5-6	TRBD2	few	TRBJ2-7	TGTGCCAGCAGCCTCGAGACTAGCGGGAACTACGAGCAGTACTTC	CASSLETSGNYEQYF
TRBV7-2	NA	few	TRBJ2-5	TGTGCCAGCAGCTGGGGGGTCCGGGAGACCCAGTACTTC	CASSWGVRETQYF
TRBV5-1	TRBD1	NA	TRBJ2-7	TGCGCCAGCAGCCTACCGGACAGGGGGCTCTCCTACGAGCAGTACTTC	CASSLPDRGLSYEQYF
TRBV27	TRBD2	NA	TRBJ2-3	TGTGCCAGCAGGGCCTACCTAGCGGGGACAGATACGCAGTATTTT	CASRAYLAGTDTQYF
TRBV29-1	NA	NA	TRBJ2-1	TGCAGCGTTGAAAACCCCCTAGGCAATGAGCAGTTCTTC	CSVENPLGNEQFF
TRBV7-8	NA	NA	TRBJ1-2	TGTGCCAGCAGCGCCTCCCCGACAGGTTCAAATGGCTACACCTTC	CASSASPTGSNGYTF
TRBV29-1	NA	NA	TRBJ2-7	TGCAGCGTTGAAGGGACAGCGGCCCCTTACGAGCAGTACTTC	CSVEGTAAPYEQYF
TRBV28	NA	NA	TRBJ1-2	TGTGCCAGCAGTTTATTTGAGTCCTATGGCTACACCTTC	CASSLFESYGYTF
TRBV7-3	NA	NA	TRBJ2-1	TGTGCCAGCAGCTTAATGCAGGGCGCGGATGAGCAGTTCTTC	CASSLMQGADEQFF
TRBV7-9	NA	NA	TRBJ1-2	TGTGCCAGCAGCTTAGCGGGGTCTATTCCGCTATATGGCTACACCTTC	CASSLAGSIPLYGYTF
TRBV9	TRBD2	few	TRBJ2-1	TGTGCCAGCAGCGTAGGGGGGACTAGCTCCTACAATGAGCAGTTCTTC	CASSVGGTSSYNEQFF
TRBV12-3/TRBV12-4	TRBD2	NA	TRBJ2-7	TGTGCCAGCAGGTCAACTAGCGGGGCCGTCTACGAGCAGTACTTC	CASRSTSGAVYEQYF
TRBV10-3	TRBD1	NA	TRBJ2-7	TGTGCCACCCAGGGGGCCTCTTACGAGCAGTACTTC	CATQGASYEQYF
TRBV20-1	NA	few	TRBJ2-7	TGCAGTGCTAGTAACAGGGTCCTGCCTTTCTACGAGCAGTACTTC	CSASNRVLPFYEQYF
TRBV24-1	NA	NA	TRBJ1-1	TGTGCCACCGCCACAACTAATTCACCCGAAGCTTTCTTT	CATATTNSPEAFF
TRBV4-1	NA	NA	TRBJ2-1	TGCGCCACCATGTCACGGGGCAATGAGCAGTTCTTC	CATMSRGNEQFF